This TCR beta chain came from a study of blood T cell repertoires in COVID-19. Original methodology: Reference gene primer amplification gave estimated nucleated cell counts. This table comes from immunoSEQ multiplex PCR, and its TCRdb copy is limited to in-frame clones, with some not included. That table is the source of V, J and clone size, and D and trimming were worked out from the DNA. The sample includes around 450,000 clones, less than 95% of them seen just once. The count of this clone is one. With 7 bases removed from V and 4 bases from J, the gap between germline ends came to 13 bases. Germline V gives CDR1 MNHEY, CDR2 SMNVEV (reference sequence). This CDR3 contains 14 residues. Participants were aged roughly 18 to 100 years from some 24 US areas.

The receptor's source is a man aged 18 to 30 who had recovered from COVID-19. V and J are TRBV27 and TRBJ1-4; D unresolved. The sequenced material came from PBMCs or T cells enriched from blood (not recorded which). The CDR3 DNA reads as TGTGCCAGCACCGAAAGAGGTTTTAATGAAAAACTGTTTTTT. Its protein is CASTERGFNEKLFF.